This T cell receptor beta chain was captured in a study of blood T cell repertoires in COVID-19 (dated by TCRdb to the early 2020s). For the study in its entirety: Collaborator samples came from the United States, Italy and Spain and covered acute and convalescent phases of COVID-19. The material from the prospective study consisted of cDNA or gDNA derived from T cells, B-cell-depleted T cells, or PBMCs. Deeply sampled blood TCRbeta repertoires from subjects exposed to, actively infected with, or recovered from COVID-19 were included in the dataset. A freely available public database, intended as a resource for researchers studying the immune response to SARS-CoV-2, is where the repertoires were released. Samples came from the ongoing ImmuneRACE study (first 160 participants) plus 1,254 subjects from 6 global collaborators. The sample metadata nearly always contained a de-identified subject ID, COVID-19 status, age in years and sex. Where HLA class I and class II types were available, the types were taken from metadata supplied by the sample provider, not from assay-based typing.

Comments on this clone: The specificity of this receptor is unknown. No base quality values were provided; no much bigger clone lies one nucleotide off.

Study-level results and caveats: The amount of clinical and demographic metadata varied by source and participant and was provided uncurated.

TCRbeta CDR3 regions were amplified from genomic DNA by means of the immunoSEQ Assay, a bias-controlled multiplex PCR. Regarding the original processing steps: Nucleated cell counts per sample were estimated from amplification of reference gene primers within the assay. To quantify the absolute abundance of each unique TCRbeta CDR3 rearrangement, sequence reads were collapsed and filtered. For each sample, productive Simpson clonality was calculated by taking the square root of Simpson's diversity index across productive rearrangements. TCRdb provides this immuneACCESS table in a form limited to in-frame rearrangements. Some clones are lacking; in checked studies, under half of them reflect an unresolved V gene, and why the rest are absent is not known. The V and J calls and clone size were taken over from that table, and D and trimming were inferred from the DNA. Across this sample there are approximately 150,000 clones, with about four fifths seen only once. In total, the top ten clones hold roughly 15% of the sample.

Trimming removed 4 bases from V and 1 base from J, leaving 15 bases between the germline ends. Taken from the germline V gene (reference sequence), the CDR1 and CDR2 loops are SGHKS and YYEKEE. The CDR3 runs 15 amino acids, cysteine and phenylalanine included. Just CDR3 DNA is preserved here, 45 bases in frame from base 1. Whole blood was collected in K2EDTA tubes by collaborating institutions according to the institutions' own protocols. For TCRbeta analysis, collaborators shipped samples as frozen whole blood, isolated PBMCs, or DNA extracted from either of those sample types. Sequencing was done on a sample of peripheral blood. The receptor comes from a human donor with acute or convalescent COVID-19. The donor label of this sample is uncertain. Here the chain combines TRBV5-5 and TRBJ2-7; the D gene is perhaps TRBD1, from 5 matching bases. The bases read TGTGCCAGCAGCCTACAGGAAATGGTGTCCTACGAGCAGTACTTC. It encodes CASSLQEMVSYEQYF.